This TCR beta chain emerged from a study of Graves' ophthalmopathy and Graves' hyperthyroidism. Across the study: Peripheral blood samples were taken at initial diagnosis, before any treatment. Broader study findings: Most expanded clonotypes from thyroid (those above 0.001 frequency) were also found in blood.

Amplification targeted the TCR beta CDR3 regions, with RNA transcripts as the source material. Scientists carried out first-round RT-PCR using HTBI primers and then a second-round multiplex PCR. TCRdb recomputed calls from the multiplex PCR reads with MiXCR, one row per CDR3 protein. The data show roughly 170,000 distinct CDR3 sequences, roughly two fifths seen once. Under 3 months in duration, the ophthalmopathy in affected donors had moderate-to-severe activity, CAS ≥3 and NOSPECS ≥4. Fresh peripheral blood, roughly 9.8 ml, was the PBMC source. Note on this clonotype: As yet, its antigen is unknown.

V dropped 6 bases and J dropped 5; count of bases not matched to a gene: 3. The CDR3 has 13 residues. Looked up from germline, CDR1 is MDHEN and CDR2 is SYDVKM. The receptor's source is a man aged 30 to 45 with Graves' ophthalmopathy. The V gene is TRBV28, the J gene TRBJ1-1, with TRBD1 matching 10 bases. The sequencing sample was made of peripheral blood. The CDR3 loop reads CASSGTGVTEAFF. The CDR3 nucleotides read TGTGCCAGCAGCGGGACAGGGGTTACTGAAGCTTTCTTT.